This T cell receptor beta chain was captured by sequencing in a study of T cells in Graves' hyperthyroidism and ophthalmopathy. Exclusion followed for patients with uncontrolled infection, other autoimmune disease, pregnancy or lactation. The CDR3 runs to 14 residues. In germline, CDR1 is GTSNPN, CDR2 SVGIG (reference sequence). V was pared by 3 bases and J by 6 bases, with 14 bases between. RNA transcripts yielded amplified TCR beta CDR3 regions. When the TCR CDR3 underwent first-round RT-PCR, the HTBI primer set was used. Each CDR3 protein gets one entry after TCRdb re-called the multiplex PCR reads with MiXCR. The data show some 580,000 distinct CDR3 sequences, approximately 15% seen once. This clonotype was observed at least ten times.

Source material: blood. This sequence joins TRBV30 and TRBJ2-2; maybe TRBD2 (6 bases). The origin of this receptor is a woman in her forties with Graves' ophthalmopathy. CDR3 coding DNA: TGTGCCTGGAGAGGCGGGACCCAGGCCGGGGAGCTGTTTTTT. Translated: CAWRGGTQAGELFF.